This T cell receptor (beta chain) is from a study of vaccination and CD4 T cells after COVID-19. For the study at large: Convalescent cases consisted of six males and four females, of whom two were Hispanic. Post-COVID sampling occurred a median approximately 91 days after diagnosis (range 35 to 161). Study results and limitations: Among reactive clones from convalescent patients, a median about 83% appeared only post-vaccination.

Sample time point: late sampling 161 to 241 days after vaccination in three convalescent patients. The CDR3 sequence is 15 residues long. Trimming left V 7 bases short and J 4 bases short, with 19 bases between. The germline CDR1 and CDR2 sequences are MNHNS and SASEGT. Each CDR3 protein gets one entry after TCRdb re-called the PCR reads with MiXCR. The sample lists some 29,000 distinct CDR3 sequences, around 50% occurring once. This clonotype turned up a few times. Its cognate antigen is unknown. This clonotype was sampled from a human donor who had recovered from COVID-19. The material sequenced was CD4+ T cells from blood, taken about 7 months after SARS-CoV-2 vaccination. This chain uses TRBV6-1 with TRBJ1-1; possible D gene TRBD1, 6 bases. CDR3 nucleotides: TGTGCCAGCAACATCGGGGGCAGCGATGGCACTGAAGCTTTCTTT. Translation: CASNIGGSDGTEAFF.